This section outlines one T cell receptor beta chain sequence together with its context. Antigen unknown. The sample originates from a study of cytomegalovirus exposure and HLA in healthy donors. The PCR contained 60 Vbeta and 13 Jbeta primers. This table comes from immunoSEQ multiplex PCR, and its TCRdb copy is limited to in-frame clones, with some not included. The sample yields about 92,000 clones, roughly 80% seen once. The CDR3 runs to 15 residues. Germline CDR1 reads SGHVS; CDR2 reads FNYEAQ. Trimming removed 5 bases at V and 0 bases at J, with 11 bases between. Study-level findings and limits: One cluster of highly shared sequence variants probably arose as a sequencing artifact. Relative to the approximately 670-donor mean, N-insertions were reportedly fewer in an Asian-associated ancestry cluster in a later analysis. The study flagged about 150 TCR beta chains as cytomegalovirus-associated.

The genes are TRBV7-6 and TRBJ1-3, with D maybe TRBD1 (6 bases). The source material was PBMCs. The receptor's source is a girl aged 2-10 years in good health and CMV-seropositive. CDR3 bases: TGTGCCAGCAGCCGAACAGGGAGCTCTGGAAACACCATATATTTT. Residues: CASSRTGSSGNTIYF.